This TCR beta chain was identified in a study of shared clonotypes between healthy human individuals. Whole-study context: Per-donor plates numbered three CD4 naive, three CD4 memory, two CD8 naive and one CD8 memory.

Regarding the study as a whole: Sampling was confined to blood; repertoires within tissues likely differ. Generation probabilities were higher for clonotypes shared across all four sorted-subset donors than for unshared ones. Across subsets, estimated richness was generally greater for naive than for memory populations.

TCRdb's copy holds only in-frame clones and misses some; the assay was immunoSEQ multiplex PCR. Of millions of clones in the sample, around 94% were seen once. The germline gives CDR1 MNHNY, CDR2 SVGAGI (reference sequence). This CDR3 has 15 amino acids. The J segment lost 0 bases and the V segment lost 2 bases, leaving 1 base of the junction unmatched. About this clone: The antigen is unknown. Other DNA variants within this sample encode the same CDR3.

This clonotype was obtained from a man aged 18 to 30 in good health. The material sequenced was naive CD4+ T cells sorted from blood. The sample's subset: CD45RA+ positively selected. The chain couples TRBV6-6 to TRBJ2-1, with 7 bases aligning to TRBD2. In nucleotides, the CDR3 is TGTGCCAGCAGTTACGGCGGGAGCTCCTACAATGAGCAGTTCTTC. It specifies CASSYGGSSYNEQFF.